The source of this T cell receptor (beta chain) is a study of beta chain features in type 1 diabetes. Study-wide findings and caveats: Shorter TCRB CDR3s, moderately but significantly so, marked every one of the four CD4+ subsets in Type 1 diabetes patients.

In the case of this clone: The target antigen is unknown. The sample has other DNA sequences that encode this CDR3 too.

Germline V lookup: CDR1 SGHTA, CDR2 FQGTGA. The CDR3 totals 13 residues. Trimming left V 3 bases short and J 3 bases short, with 8 bases between. Since all of the isolated RNA was reverse transcribed, expressed TCRB transcripts were what got sequenced. Libraries were prepared by immunoSEQ multiplex PCR; TCRdb keeps only in-frame clonotypes and omits some of them. The sample lists 200,000 to 300,000 clones, approximately 11% occurring once. Material for sequencing was naive CD4+ T cells from blood. The chain links TRBV7-3 to TRBJ1-1, with D possibly being TRBD1 (5 bases). This receptor was identified in a man aged 25-45 years with type 1 diabetes. This chain's CDR3 is CASSLRRDTEAFF. The CDR3, as DNA: TGTGCCAGCAGCTTGCGCAGGGACACTGAAGCTTTCTTT.